The clone carrying this TCR beta chain was picked up many times. What it recognizes is unknown. Researchers amplified the TCR beta CDR3 regions from RNA transcripts. Primed by the HTBI set, a first-round RT-PCR was run on the TCR CDR3. TCRdb reprocessed the multiplex PCR reads with MiXCR, giving one entry per CDR3 protein. Counted here are fewer than 250,000 distinct CDR3 sequences, around 17% occurring once; the ten biggest clones make up 25% to 30%. Uncontrolled infection, other autoimmune disease, pregnancy or lactation barred patients from enrollment. Orbital computed tomography, thyroid ultrasound, serum thyroxine and TRAb, and clinical symptoms together informed the diagnoses. PBMCs stemmed from 8.5 to 10 ml fresh peripheral blood. The data are from a study of T cells in Graves' hyperthyroidism and ophthalmopathy. Regarding the study as a whole: By a 13 V-J model, ophthalmopathy was set apart from stable hyperthyroidism.

Per the germline V gene, CDR1 is MDHEN and CDR2 is SYDVKM. V lost 1 base and J 6 bases, leaving 12 bases between the germline ends. The CDR3 has 14 amino acids. This TCR came from a woman between 18 and 29 years old with Graves' ophthalmopathy. The genes are TRBV28 and TRBJ1-2; TRBD1 is a possible D gene (6 bases). Specimen: blood. DNA of the CDR3: TGTGCCAGCAGTTTATTAGTCAGGGGCGATGGCTACACCTTC. Translation gives CASSLLVRGDGYTF.